This passage covers 17 T cell receptor beta chains from one sample sequenced in a study of T-cell reconstitution after alpha-beta-depleted transplantation in children. Preparation of the TCRbeta library used unique molecular identifiers. TCRdb called the PCR reads again in MiXCR, with one record for every CDR3 protein. The sample lists around 400,000 distinct CDR3 sequences, 9.5% to 13% occurring once. The input for sequencing was PBMCs from the stem cell graft donor, taken from the stem cell graft. The source of these receptors is a human donor who donated a stem cell graft to a child with acute myeloid leukemia.

On this clonotype: The junction departs from germline at one end; a sequencing error may be responsible. This chain connects TRBV10-3 to TRBJ1-4, with TRBD1 identical over 7 bases. The CDR3 has 14 residues. The germline CDR1 and CDR2 sequences are ENHRY and SYGVKD. The CDR3 region is CAISESSQGGDLVF. CDR3 DNA sequence: TGTGCCATCAGTGAGTCAAGCCAAGGGGGCGATTTGGTTTTT.

V is TRBV7-2 and J is TRBJ2-5; 10 bases match TRBD2. V gave up 1 base and J gave up 5 bases; unmatched junction bases: 10. Germline-derived CDR1 and CDR2 are SGHTA and FQGNSA. This CDR3 contains 17 residues. In DNA form, the CDR3 reads TGTGCCAGCAGCTTAGGAGGAATAGCGGGAGGATGGGAGACCCAGTACTTC. This translates into CASSLGGIAGGWETQYF.

On this clonotype: This clone may be a read error of a much larger clone one base away. This chain links TRBV5-6 with TRBJ2-7; D unresolved. This CDR3 comprises 15 residues. The V gene's germline CDR1 is SGHDT and CDR2 YYEEEE. CDR3 sequence reads: CASSLGTFQAYQQYV. CDR3 DNA: TGTGCCAGCAGCTTGGGCACCTTCCAAGCCTACCAGCAGTACGTC.

The DNA for the CDR3 is TGCAGCGTTGAAGTCCCACTAGCGTATAGTGAGCAGTTCTTC. Its protein product is CSVEVPLAYSEQFF. The rearrangement links TRBV29-1 to TRBJ2-1; TRBD2 matches 7 bases. The V gene end was trimmed by 1 base and the J gene end by 9 bases; junction bases not matched to a gene: 9. The germline gives CDR1 SQVTM, CDR2 ANQGSEA. The CDR3 consists of 14 residues.

This clonotype was seen a few times. The chain combines TRBV20-1 with TRBJ1-2; D not certain. The CDR3 has 11 residues. V lost 3 bases and J lost 8, with 10 bases in between. Germline V gene data show CDR1 as DFQATT and CDR2 as SNEGSKA (reference sequence). The CDR3 reads CSASLVEGYTF. DNA of the CDR3: TGCAGTGCTAGTTTGGTGGAAGGCTACACCTTC.

The table lists this clonotype with many counts. This rearrangement joins TRBV10-3 to TRBJ2-2; 8 nucleotides line up with TRBD1. The CDR3 runs to 14 residues. J lost 9 bases, V lost 4 bases, and 7 bases had no gene match. Germline CDR1 is ENHRY and CDR2 is SYGVKD. CDR3 nucleotide sequence: TGTGCCATCAGTGGAGCAGGGGGCCAATGGGAGCTGTTTTTT. The encoded protein is CAISGAGGQWELFF.

Many counts were recorded for this clonotype. The chain joins TRBV7-2 to TRBJ2-1; TRBD2 agrees at 8 bases. Germline CDR1 and CDR2: SGHTA and FQGNSA. Germline trimming cut 4 bases from V and 0 bases from J; bases unmatched to any gene: 8. This CDR3 has 17 residues. The DNA of the CDR3 is TGTGCCAGCAGCTCGACGGGTAGCGGGACCTCCTACAATGAGCAGTTCTTC. Translated: CASSSTGSGTSYNEQFF.

This chain uses TRBV12-3 or TRBV12-4 with TRBJ1-1; maybe TRBD1 (5 bases). This CDR3 comprises 16 residues. Trimming left V 7 bases short and J 5 bases short, with 23 bases between. CDR3 sequence (DNA): TGTGCCAGCACAGAAAACGCCCCAGGGTTCGTGACTGAAGCTTTCTTT. Protein sequence: CASTENAPGFVTEAFF.

This clonotype was counted ten times or more. The V gene is TRBV7-2, the J gene TRBJ2-1; possible D gene TRBD2, 7 bases. This CDR3 has 16 amino acids. Per germline, CDR1 SGHTA and CDR2 FQGNSA. Trimming cost V 5 bases and J 6 bases, with 20 bases left between them. CDR3 region: CASSVSPVGGRNEQFF. The DNA of the CDR3 is TGTGCCAGCAGCGTTTCCCCGGTGGGGGGGCGCAATGAGCAGTTCTTC.

Only a few counts were recorded for this clonotype. The gene calls are TRBV25-1 and TRBJ2-2; D gene ambiguous. Per germline, CDR1 MGHDK and CDR2 SYGVNS. V lost 2 bases, J lost 6 bases, and 10 bases lay in between. The CDR3 totals 14 residues. The CDR3 protein is CASSERGLSGELFF. As DNA, the CDR3 is TGTGCCAGCAGTGAAAGAGGTCTATCCGGGGAGCTGTTTTTT.

The V call is TRBV5-1, the J call TRBJ2-2; 9 nucleotides agree with TRBD1. Germline-derived CDR1 and CDR2 are SGHRS and YFSETQ. CDR3 size: 16 residues. The V segment lost 4 bases and the J segment 4 bases; nucleotides outside the gene matches: 8. Here the CDR3 DNA reads TGCGCCAGCAGCGCCGGACAGGGGAGTACCACCGGGGAGCTGTTTTTT. Translating it yields CASSAGQGSTTGELFF.

In DNA form, the CDR3 reads TGCAGTGCTAGACTACTAGCGGGAGTCGGAGATACGCAGTATTTT. Protein sequence: CSARLLAGVGDTQYF. This chain connects TRBV20-1 to TRBJ2-3, with 11 positions matching TRBD2. V lost 2 bases and J lost 5; bases outside the gene matches: 6. The CDR3 runs to 15 residues. CDR1 and CDR2 from the germline V gene are DFQATT and SNEGSKA (reference sequence).

This clonotype has only a few counts. The rearrangement joins TRBV7-2 to TRBJ2-2, with D maybe TRBD1 (6 bases). Germline V gene data show CDR1 as SGHTA and CDR2 as FQGNSA. The CDR3 has 16 amino acids. With 5 bases removed from V and 6 bases from J, the gap between germline ends came to 19 bases. CDR3 protein: CASSGYRAARAGELFF. CDR3 sequence (DNA): TGTGCCAGCAGCGGCTACAGGGCGGCGAGGGCCGGGGAGCTGTTTTTT.

The gene calls are TRBV4-1 and TRBJ2-1, with D hard to call. The length of the CDR3 is 17 residues. Trimming took off 2 bases at V and 3 bases at J, with 17 bases between the two ends. Germline CDR1 is MGHRA and CDR2 is YSYEKL. The CDR3 nucleotides read TGCGCCAGCAGCCAATCCCGTGGGGATTTTGTCTACAATGAGCAGTTCTTC. Its translation is CASSQSRGDFVYNEQFF.

The sample holds many counts of this clonotype. One end of the junction varies from germline; a read error may be responsible. The chain couples TRBV7-7 to TRBJ2-2; D is uncertain. Germline CDR1 and CDR2: SSHAT and FNYEAQ (reference sequence). This CDR3 is built from 14 residues. The CDR3 here is CASSLSRNTGELFF. The CDR3 bases are TGTGCTAGCAGCTTATCCAGGAACACCGGGGAGCTGTTTTTT. The whole variable domain, filled in from reference TRBV7-7 and TRBJ2-2, reads GAGVSQSPRYKVTKRGQDVTLRCDPISSHATLYWYQQALGQGPEFLTYFNYEAQPDKSGLPSDRFSAERPEGSISTLTIQRTEQRDSAMYRCASSLSRNTGELFFGEGSRLTVL.

This clonotype turned up a few times. This chain connects TRBV12-3 or TRBV12-4 to TRBJ2-1, with TRBD2 identical over 7 bases. The CDR3 is 13 residues long. The junction had 6 bases not matched to a gene; V was cut back by 6 bases and J by 7 bases. The CDR3 spells CASSPTSLNEQFF. The CDR3 DNA follows: TGTGCCAGCAGCCCGACTAGCTTGAATGAGCAGTTCTTC.

V is TRBV10-3 and J is TRBJ1-1; unclear D gene. Germline CDR1 ENHRY, CDR2 SYGVKD. CDR3 size: 13 residues. The ends were cut back, 6 bases at V and 1 base at J, with 9 bases in the middle. This CDR3 reads CAIRTAGNTEAFF. The CDR3, as DNA: TGTGCCATCAGGACGGCAGGGAACACTGAAGCTTTCTTT.